These T cell receptor beta chains were read from a single sample in a study of blood T cell repertoires in COVID-19. Clones were sequenced by immunoSEQ multiplex PCR, and TCRdb holds only the in-frame ones, with some missing. Of approximately 100,000 clones in the sample, about four fifths were seen once. The sequencing input was peripheral blood. The receptors derive from a man between 60 and 75 years old with acute or convalescent COVID-19. Each CDR3 is given without its conserved first and last residue. Each record gives: J gene, V gene, clone size, CDR3 protein. Only part of the rows carry a size: once, few, many, or a class if the clone is expanded.

j_call: TRBJ1-5; v_call: TRBV7-9; clone_size: NA; cdr3_aa: ASSLVGQGDQPQH
j_call: TRBJ2-7; v_call: TRBV28; clone_size: NA; cdr3_aa: ASSLSRWGDRGGYEQY
j_call: TRBJ2-6; v_call: TRBV21-1; clone_size: NA; cdr3_aa: ASSKQGLRANVLT
j_call: TRBJ2-2; v_call: TRBV4-3; clone_size: NA; cdr3_aa: ASSQEGHTGELF
j_call: TRBJ2-2; v_call: TRBV5-8; clone_size: few; cdr3_aa: ASSFAGLAGVSGELF
j_call: TRBJ2-4; v_call: TRBV29-1; clone_size: NA; cdr3_aa: SVAPVLPLLAKNIQY
j_call: TRBJ2-2; v_call: TRBV29-1; clone_size: NA; cdr3_aa: SGRRGGGNTGELF
j_call: TRBJ1-2; v_call: TRBV15; clone_size: NA; cdr3_aa: ATSYRGYGYT
j_call: TRBJ2-7; v_call: TRBV19; clone_size: NA; cdr3_aa: ASSVFNGSRYEQY
j_call: TRBJ1-1; v_call: TRBV18; clone_size: NA; cdr3_aa: ASSPPMNTEAF